The 8 T cell receptor beta chains listed next were all sequenced from one sample in a study of shared clonotypes between healthy human individuals (TCRdb year 2020). CD8 naive samples were CD45RO-negative cells positively selected for CCR7, giving a CD45RA+CCR7+ population that excluded TemRA cells. The method behind the library was the immunoSEQ multiplex PCR assay. The immuneACCESS repertoire file appears here via TCRdb, limited to in-frame rearrangements. These files lack a portion of the clones; in checked studies, under half of the deficit traces to unresolved V genes, and the cause of the others is not known. The sample has around 2,100,000 clones on record, approximately 95% of them singletons. The top ten clones comprise approximately 1.2% of the sample. The sequenced sample consisted of naive CD8+ T cells sorted from blood. This sample's cell subset or site label indicates: CD45RA+CCR7+. The receptor source for this set is a man aged 18 to 30 in good health.

This clone appeared a single time. This chain joins TRBV4-3 and TRBJ1-1; D is ambiguous. The V gene's germline CDR1 is LGHNA and CDR2 YSLEER. Trimming took 0 bases from V and 2 from J, leaving 10 bases between them. The CDR3 consists of 15 residues. DNA of the CDR3: TGCGCCAGCAGCCAAGATAGGGAGGGCAACACTGAAGCTTTCTTT. Encoded protein: CASSQDREGNTEAFF.

This clone was counted only a few times. V and J are TRBV10-1 and TRBJ1-6; D is undetermined. This CDR3 comprises 14 residues. V was trimmed by 3 bases and J by 5 bases, leaving 8 bases between them. From germline, CDR1 is WNHNN and CDR2 SYGVQD (reference sequence). CDR3 sequence reads: CASSDWDDNSPLHF. Written as DNA, the CDR3 is TGCGCCAGCAGTGATTGGGATGATAATTCACCCCTCCACTTT.

V is TRBV4-1 and J is TRBJ2-7; a possible D gene is TRBD1 (5 bases). Germline CDR1 is MGHRA and CDR2 is YSYEKL. CDR3 length: 13 residues. Trimming pared 1 base from V and 6 bases from J, leaving 10 bases between. CDR3 sequence (DNA): TGCGCCAGCAGCCAAGCTGGGGCCTCCGAGCAGTACTTC. Translated: CASSQAGASEQYF.

The V and J genes are TRBV4-2 and TRBJ1-5; D remains unclear. V lost 0 bases and J 2 bases, leaving 11 bases between the germline ends. The germline CDR1 and CDR2 sequences are LGHNA and YNFKEQ. The CDR3 consists of 16 residues. The CDR3 region is CASSQDLRGGNQPQHF. The CDR3 DNA reads as TGTGCCAGCAGCCAAGATCTGAGAGGTGGCAATCAGCCCCAGCATTTT.

The rearrangement links TRBV4-1 to TRBJ1-2, with a weak D call TRBD1 (5 bases). Trimming took 3 bases from V and 1 from J, leaving 12 bases between them. The germline V gene has CDR1 MGHRA and CDR2 YSYEKL. The CDR3 contains 15 residues. This CDR3 is CASSHPGLSNYGYTF. The DNA of the CDR3 is TGCGCCAGCAGCCACCCGGGACTGAGTAACTATGGCTACACCTTC.

Of note for this clone: The same CDR3 arises from other DNA sequences in this sample as well. The chain carries TRBV4-3 and TRBJ2-5, with D possibly TRBD2 on 6 matching bases. Trimming removed 4 bases from V and 3 bases from J, with 9 bases in between. Per the germline V gene, CDR1 is LGHNA and CDR2 is YSLEER. The CDR3 is 13 residues long. CDR3 DNA sequence: TGCGCCAGCAGCCCGGGACTTGAAGAGACCCAGTACTTC. Amino acids: CASSPGLEETQYF.

CDR3 amino acids: CASSQPGQGEVTDTQYF. CDR3 DNA: TGTGCCAGCAGTCAACCGGGACAGGGGGAGGTAACAGATACGCAGTATTTT. This chain connects TRBV28 to TRBJ2-3; 11 bases match TRBD1. The CDR3 sequence is 17 residues long. The V gene's germline CDR1 is MDHEN and CDR2 SYDVKM. Germline trimming cut 5 bases from V and 3 bases from J; bases unmatched to any gene: 10.

This chain uses TRBV27 with TRBJ2-3; 7 bases are shared with TRBD1. Trimming cost V 5 bases and J 4 bases; bases outside gene matches: 3. The CDR3 totals 13 residues. The germline gives CDR1 MNHEY, CDR2 SMNVEV (reference sequence). CDR3 coding DNA: TGTGCCAGCAGTACAGGGGATGCAGATACGCAGTATTTT. It codes for CASSTGDADTQYF.